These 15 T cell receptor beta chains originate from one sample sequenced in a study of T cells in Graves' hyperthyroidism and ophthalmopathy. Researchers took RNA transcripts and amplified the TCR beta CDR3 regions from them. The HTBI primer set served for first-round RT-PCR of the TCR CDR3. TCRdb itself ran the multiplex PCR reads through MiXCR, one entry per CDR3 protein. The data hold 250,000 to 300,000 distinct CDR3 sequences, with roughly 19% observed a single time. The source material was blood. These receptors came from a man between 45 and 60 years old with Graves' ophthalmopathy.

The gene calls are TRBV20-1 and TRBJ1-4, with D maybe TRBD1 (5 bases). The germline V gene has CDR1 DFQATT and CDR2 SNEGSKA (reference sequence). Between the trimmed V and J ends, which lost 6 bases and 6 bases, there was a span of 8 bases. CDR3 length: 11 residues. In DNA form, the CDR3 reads TGCAGTGCCCGGGGGTATGAAAAACTGTTTTTT. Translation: CSARGYEKLFF.

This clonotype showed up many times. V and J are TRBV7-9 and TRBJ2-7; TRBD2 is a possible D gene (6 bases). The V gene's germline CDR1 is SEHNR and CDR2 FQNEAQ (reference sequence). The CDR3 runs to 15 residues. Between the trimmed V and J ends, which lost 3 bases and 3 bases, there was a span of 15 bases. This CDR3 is CASSFPESSGYEQYF. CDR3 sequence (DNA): TGTGCCAGCAGCTTCCCCGAAAGTAGCGGCTACGAGCAGTACTTC. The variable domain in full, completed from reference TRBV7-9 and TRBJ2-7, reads DTGVSQNPRHKITKRGQNVTFRCDPISEHNRLYWYRQTLGQGPEFLTYFQNEAQLEKSRLLSDRFSAERPKGSFSTLEIQRTEQGDSAMYLCASSFPESSGYEQYFGPGTRLTVT.

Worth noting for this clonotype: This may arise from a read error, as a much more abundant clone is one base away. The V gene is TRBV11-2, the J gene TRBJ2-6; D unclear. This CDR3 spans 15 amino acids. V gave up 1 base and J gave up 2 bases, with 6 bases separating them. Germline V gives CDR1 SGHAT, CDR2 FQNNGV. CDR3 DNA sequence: TGTGCCAGCAGCTTAGCGGGTCCTGGGGCCAACGTCCTGACTTTC. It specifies CASSLAGPGANVLTF.

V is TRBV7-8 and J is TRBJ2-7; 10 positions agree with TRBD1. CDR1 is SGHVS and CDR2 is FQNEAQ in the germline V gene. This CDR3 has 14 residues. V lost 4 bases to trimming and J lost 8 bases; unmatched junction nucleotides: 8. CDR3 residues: CASSWTGTGEQQYF. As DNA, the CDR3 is TGTGCCAGCAGCTGGACCGGGACAGGGGAACAGCAGTACTTC.

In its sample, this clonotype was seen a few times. CDR3 loop: CASSPPQSLNSPLHF. CDR3 DNA sequence: TGTGCCAGCAGCCCCCCCCAGTCCCTCAATTCACCCCTCCACTTT. The V gene is TRBV4-2, the J gene TRBJ1-6, with D hard to call. Germline values: CDR1 LGHNA, CDR2 YNFKEQ. V lost 4 bases to trimming and J lost 7 bases, with 14 bases between them. CDR3 length: 15 amino acids.

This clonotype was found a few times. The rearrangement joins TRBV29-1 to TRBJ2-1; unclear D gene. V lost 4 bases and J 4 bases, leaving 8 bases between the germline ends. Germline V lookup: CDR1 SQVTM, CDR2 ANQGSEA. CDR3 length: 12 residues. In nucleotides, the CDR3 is TGCAGCGTTGTACCCAAATACAATGAGCAGTTCTTC. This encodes CSVVPKYNEQFF.

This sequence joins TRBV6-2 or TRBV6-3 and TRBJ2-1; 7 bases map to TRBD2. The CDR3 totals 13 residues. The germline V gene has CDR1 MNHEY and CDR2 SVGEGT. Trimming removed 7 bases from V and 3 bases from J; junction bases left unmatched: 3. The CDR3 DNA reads TGTGCCAGCAAGAGCGGGGTCTACAATGAGCAGTTCTTC. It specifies CASKSGVYNEQFF.

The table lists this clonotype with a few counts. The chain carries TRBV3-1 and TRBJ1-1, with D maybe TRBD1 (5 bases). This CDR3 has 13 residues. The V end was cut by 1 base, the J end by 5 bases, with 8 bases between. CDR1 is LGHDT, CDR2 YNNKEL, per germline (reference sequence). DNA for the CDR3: TGTGCCAGCAGCCAAGGGGGGGAAACTGAAGCTTTCTTT. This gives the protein CASSQGGETEAFF.

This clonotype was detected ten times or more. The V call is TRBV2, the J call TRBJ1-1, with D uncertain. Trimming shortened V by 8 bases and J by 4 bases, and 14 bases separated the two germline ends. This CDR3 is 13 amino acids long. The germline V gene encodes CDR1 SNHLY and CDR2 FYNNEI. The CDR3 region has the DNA TGTGCCAGCTATTCCATCGGTGGCACTGAAGCTTTCTTT. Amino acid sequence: CASYSIGGTEAFF.

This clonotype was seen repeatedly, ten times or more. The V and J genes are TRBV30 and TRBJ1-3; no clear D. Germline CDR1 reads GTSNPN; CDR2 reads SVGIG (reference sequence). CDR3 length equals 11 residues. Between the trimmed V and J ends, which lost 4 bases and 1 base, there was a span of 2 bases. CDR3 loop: CAWKSGNTIYF. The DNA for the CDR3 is TGTGCCTGGAAGTCTGGAAACACCATATATTTT.

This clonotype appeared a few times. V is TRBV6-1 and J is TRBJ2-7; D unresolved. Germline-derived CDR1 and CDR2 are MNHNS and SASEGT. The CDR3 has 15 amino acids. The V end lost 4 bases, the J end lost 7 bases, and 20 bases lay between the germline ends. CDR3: CASSGFDSPLGEQYF. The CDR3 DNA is TGTGCCAGCAGTGGATTCGACTCGCCCTTGGGGGAGCAGTACTTC.

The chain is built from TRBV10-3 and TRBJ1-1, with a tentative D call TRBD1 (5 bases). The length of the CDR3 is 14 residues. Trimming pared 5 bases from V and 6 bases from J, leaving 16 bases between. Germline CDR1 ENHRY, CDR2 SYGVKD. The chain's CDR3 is CAISRDGGNSEAFF. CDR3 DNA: TGTGCCATCAGTCGGGACGGAGGCAACTCTGAAGCTTTCTTT.

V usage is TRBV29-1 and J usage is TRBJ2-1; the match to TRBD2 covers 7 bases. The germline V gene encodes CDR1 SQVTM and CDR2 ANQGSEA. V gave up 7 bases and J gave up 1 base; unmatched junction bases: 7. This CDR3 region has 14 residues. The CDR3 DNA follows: TGCAGCGCCTCCATGGGGGGGTCCTACAATGAGCAGTTCTTC. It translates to CSASMGGSYNEQFF.

CDR3 DNA: TGTGCCAGCAGCATGGGACTTTCCTACGAGCAGTACTTC. Translating gives CASSMGLSYEQYF. The rearrangement joins TRBV7-9 to TRBJ2-7, with D maybe TRBD2 (6 bases). V was clipped by 5 bases and J by 1 base, with 9 bases between them. The CDR3 sequence is 13 residues long. Germline V CDR1 and CDR2: SEHNR, FQNEAQ (reference sequence). Looking up the rest from reference TRBV7-9 and TRBJ2-7 gives the full variable domain: DTGVSQNPRHKITKRGQNVTFRCDPISEHNRLYWYRQTLGQGPEFLTYFQNEAQLEKSRLLSDRFSAERPKGSFSTLEIQRTEQGDSAMYLCASSMGLSYEQYFGPGTRLTVT.

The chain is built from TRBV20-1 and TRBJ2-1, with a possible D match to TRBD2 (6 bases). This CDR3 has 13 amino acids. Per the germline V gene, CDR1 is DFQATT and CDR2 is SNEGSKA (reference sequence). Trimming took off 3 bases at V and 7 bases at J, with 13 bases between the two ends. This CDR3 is CSASPGRTNEQFF. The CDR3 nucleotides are TGCAGTGCTAGCCCCGGGAGAACGAATGAGCAGTTCTTC.